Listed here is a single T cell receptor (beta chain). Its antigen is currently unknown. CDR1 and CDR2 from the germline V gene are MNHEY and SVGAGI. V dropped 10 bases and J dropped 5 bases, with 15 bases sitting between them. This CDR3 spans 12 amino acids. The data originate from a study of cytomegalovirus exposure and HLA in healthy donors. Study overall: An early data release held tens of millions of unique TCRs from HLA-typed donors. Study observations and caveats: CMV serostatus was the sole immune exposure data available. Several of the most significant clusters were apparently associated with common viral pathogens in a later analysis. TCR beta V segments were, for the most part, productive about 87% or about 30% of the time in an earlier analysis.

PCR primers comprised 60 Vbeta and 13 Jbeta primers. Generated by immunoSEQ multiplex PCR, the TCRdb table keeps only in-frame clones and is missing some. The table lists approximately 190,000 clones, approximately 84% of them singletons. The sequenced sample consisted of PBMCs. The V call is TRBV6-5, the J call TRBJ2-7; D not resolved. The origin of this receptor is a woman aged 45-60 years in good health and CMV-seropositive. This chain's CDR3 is CATRFEFNEQYF. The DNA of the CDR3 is TGTGCCACCCGGTTCGAATTTAACGAGCAGTACTTC.